This T cell receptor beta chain came from a study of OX40 agonist ivuxolimab in advanced cancers. Study information: Partial response was recorded in three patients: one hepatocellular carcinoma and two cutaneous melanoma cases. Study-level points and caveats: At 0.1 to 3.0 mg/kg and by week 6, clonal expansion occurred in CD4+ and CD8+ blood T cells. CD8+ T cells averaged more expanded clones than CD4+. Not determined was the antigen specificity of the expanded peripheral T cells.

V gave up 3 bases and J gave up 6 bases, with 8 bases separating them. In germline, CDR1 is SNHLY, CDR2 FYNNEI. This CDR3 has 12 residues. Concerning this clone itself: Its antigen is currently unknown.

Libraries were prepared by immunoSEQ multiplex PCR; TCRdb keeps only in-frame clonotypes and omits some of them. Of under 20,000 clones in the sample, around 85% are singletons; the top ten hold approximately 15%. Sequenced material: CD4+ or CD8+ T cells sorted from blood, taken in a trial of the OX40 agonist ivuxolimab. The chain employs TRBV2 and TRBJ1-1, with D unclear. This TCR came from an adult with an advanced solid tumor such as melanoma, head and neck, liver or kidney cancer. CDR3 DNA sequence: TGTGCCAGCAGTGACCGGGGTTCTGAAGCTTTCTTT. This translates into CASSDRGSEAFF.